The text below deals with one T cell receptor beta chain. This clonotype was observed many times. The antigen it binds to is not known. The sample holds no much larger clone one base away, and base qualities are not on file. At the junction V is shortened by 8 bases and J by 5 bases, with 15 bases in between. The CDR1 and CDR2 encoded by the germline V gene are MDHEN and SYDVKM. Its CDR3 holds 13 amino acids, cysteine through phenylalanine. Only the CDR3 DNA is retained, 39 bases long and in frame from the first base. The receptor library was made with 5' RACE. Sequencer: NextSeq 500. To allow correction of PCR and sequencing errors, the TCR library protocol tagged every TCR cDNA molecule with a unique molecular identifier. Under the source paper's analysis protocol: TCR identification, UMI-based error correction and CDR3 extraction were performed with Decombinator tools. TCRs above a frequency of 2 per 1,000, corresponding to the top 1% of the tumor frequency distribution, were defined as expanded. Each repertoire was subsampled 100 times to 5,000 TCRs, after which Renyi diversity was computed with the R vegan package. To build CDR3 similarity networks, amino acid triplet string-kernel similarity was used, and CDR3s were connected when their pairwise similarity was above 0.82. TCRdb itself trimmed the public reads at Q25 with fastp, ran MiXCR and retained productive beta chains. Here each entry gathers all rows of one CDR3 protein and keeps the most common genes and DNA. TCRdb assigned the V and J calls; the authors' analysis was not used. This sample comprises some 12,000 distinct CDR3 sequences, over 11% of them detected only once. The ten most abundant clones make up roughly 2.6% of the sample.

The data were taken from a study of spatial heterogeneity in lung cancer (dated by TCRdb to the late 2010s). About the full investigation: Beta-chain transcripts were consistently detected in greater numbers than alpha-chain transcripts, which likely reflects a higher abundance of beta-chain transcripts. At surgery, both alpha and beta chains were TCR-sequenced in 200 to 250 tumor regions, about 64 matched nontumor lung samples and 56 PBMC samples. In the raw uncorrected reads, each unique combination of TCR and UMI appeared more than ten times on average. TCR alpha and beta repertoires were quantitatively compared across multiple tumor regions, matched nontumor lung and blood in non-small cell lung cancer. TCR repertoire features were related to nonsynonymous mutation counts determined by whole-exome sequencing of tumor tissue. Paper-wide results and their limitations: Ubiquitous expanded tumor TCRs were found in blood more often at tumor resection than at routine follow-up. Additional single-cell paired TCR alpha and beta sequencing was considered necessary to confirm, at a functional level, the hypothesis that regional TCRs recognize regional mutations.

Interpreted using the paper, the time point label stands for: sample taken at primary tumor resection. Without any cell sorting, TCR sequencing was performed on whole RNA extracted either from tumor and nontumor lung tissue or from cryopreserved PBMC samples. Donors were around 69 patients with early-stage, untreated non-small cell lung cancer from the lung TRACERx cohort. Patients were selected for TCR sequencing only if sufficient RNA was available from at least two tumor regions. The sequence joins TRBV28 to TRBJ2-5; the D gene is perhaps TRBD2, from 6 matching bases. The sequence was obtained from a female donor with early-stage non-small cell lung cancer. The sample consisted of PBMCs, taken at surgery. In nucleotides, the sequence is TGTGCCAGCGGGATGGGGGGTAGGGAGACCCAGTACTTC. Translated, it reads CASGMGGRETQYF.